A selection of T cell receptor beta chains follows, all from one sample in a study of blood T cell repertoires in COVID-19. TCRdb's copy holds only in-frame clones and misses some; the assay was immunoSEQ multiplex PCR. The sample consists of roughly 200,000 clones, about 86% of them appearing once. The source material was PBMCs or T cells enriched from blood (not recorded which). The receptors stem from a woman aged 25 to 39 who had been exposed to COVID-19. CDR3s include the opening cysteine and the closing phenylalanine or tryptophan.

CDR3 protein: CAISVTGVVNEQFF
J gene: TRBJ2-1
V gene: TRBV10-3

CDR3 protein: CASSSTGSEQYF
J gene: TRBJ2-7
V gene: TRBV28

CDR3 protein: CASSRDRVYEQYF
J gene: TRBJ2-7
V gene: TRBV12-3/TRBV12-4

CDR3 protein: CASRVRSDHEAFF
J gene: TRBJ1-1
V gene: TRBV2

CDR3 protein: CASSLGSLKRGSTGELFF
J gene: TRBJ2-2
V gene: TRBV5-1

CDR3 protein: CASSLAGVTEAFF
J gene: TRBJ1-1
V gene: TRBV12-3/TRBV12-4

CDR3 protein: CASSSGDSYNSPLHF
J gene: TRBJ1-6
V gene: TRBV7-9

CDR3 protein: CASSPDWADTQYF
J gene: TRBJ2-3
V gene: TRBV19

CDR3 protein: CASSPGTGSSGANVLTF
J gene: TRBJ2-6
V gene: TRBV18

CDR3 protein: CASSPQGSAGRYTF
J gene: TRBJ1-2
V gene: TRBV19

CDR3 protein: CASSLAGGTMNTEAFF
J gene: TRBJ1-1
V gene: TRBV5-1

CDR3 protein: CASSSLRQGYGYTF
J gene: TRBJ1-2
V gene: TRBV27

CDR3 protein: CASSPTETTDTQYF
J gene: TRBJ2-3
V gene: TRBV2

CDR3 protein: CASSLSQGTEAFF
J gene: TRBJ1-1
V gene: TRBV12-3/TRBV12-4

CDR3 protein: CASIGDRDRRGSNYGYTF
J gene: TRBJ1-2
V gene: TRBV2